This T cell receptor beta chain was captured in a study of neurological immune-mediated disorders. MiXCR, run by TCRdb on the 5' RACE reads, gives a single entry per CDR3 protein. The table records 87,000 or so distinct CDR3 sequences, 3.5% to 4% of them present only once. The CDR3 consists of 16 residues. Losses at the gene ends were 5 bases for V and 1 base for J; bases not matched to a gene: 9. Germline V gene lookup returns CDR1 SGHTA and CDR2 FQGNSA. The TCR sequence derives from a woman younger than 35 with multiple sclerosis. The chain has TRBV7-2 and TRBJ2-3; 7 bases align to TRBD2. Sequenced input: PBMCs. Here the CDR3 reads CASSPTLAGGTDTQYF. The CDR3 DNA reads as TGTGCCAGCAGCCCCACCTTGGCGGGGGGCACAGATACGCAGTATTTT.